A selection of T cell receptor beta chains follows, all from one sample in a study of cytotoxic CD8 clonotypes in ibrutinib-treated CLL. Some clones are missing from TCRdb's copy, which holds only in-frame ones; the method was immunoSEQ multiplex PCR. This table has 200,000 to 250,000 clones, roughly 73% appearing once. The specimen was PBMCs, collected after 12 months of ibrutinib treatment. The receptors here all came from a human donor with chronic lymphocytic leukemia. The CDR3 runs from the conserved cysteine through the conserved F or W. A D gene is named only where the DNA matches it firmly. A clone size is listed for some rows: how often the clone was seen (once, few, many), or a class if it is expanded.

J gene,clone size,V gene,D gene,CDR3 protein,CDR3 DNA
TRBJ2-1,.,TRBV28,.,CASRSPSGGNEQFF,TGTGCCAGCAGATCACCGAGCGGAGGCAATGAGCAGTTCTTC
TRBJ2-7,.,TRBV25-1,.,CASSKQLYEQYF,TGTGCCAGCAGTAAACAGTTGTACGAGCAGTACTTC
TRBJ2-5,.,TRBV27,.,CASSPFSRWETQYF,TGTGCCAGCAGTCCTTTTAGCCGTTGGGAGACCCAGTACTTC
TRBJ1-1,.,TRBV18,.,CASSPVAGPNTEAFF,TGTGCCAGCTCACCAGTGGCTGGGCCTAACACTGAAGCTTTCTTT
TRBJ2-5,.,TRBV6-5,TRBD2,CASSYGSGGREETQYF,TGTGCCAGCAGTTACGGTAGCGGGGGGCGCGAAGAGACCCAGTACTTC
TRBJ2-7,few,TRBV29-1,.,CSVLGGPRGEQYF,TGCAGCGTTCTCGGCGGGCCTAGGGGCGAGCAGTACTTC
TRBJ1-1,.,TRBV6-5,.,CASSRTFSTGTEAFF,TGTGCCAGCAGCCGTACTTTTAGCACCGGAACTGAAGCTTTCTTT
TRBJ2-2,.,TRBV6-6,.,CASSRDSPNTGELFF,TGTGCCAGCAGCCGTGACTCGCCGAACACCGGGGAGCTGTTTTTT
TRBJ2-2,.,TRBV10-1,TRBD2,CASSESGRAGSGELFF,TGCGCCAGCAGTGAGTCGGGGAGGGCTGGTTCCGGGGAGCTGTTTTTT
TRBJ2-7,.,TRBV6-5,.,CASSRTVAYEQYF,TGTGCCAGCAGTCGGACAGTGGCCTACGAGCAGTACTTC
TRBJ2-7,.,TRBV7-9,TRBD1,CASSPPVRTGESYEQYF,TGTGCCAGCAGCCCCCCGGTGAGGACAGGGGAATCCTACGAGCAGTACTTC
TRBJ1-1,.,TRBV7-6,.,CASSPMRTEAFF,TGTGCCAGCAGCCCAATGCGGACTGAAGCTTTCTTT
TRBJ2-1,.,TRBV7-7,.,CASSSGERNEQFF,TGTGCTAGCAGCTCAGGGGAGCGCAATGAGCAGTTCTTC
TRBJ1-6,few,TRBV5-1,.,CASSLAEHSPLHF,TGCGCCAGCAGCTTGGCAGAGCATTCACCCCTCCACTTT
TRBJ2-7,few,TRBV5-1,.,CASSQLGSEQYF,TGCGCCAGCTCTCAATTGGGGAGCGAGCAGTACTTC
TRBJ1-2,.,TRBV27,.,CASSTRLRENYGYTF,TGTGCCAGCAGTACCCGTTTGAGGGAAAACTATGGCTACACCTTC
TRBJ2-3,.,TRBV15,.,CATSRLGGGADTQYF,TGTGCCACCAGCAGACTTGGGGGAGGAGCAGATACGCAGTATTTT
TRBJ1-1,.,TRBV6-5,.,CASSYSPGLNTEAFF,TGTGCCAGCAGTTACTCGCCAGGACTGAACACTGAAGCTTTCTTT
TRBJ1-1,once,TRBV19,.,CASSIMSGMGTEAFF,TGTGCCAGTAGTATCATGTCAGGGATGGGCACTGAAGCTTTCTTT
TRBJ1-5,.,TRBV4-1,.,CASSQDRGLGRENQPQHF,TGCGCCAGCAGCCAAGATAGGGGATTGGGCAGGGAAAATCAGCCCCAGCATTTT
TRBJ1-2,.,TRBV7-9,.,CASSFGMRGYTF,TGTGCCAGCAGCTTCGGGATGAGAGGCTACACCTTC
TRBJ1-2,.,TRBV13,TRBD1,CASSFKPGQGNYGYTF,TGTGCCAGCAGCTTTAAACCGGGACAGGGGAACTATGGCTACACCTTC